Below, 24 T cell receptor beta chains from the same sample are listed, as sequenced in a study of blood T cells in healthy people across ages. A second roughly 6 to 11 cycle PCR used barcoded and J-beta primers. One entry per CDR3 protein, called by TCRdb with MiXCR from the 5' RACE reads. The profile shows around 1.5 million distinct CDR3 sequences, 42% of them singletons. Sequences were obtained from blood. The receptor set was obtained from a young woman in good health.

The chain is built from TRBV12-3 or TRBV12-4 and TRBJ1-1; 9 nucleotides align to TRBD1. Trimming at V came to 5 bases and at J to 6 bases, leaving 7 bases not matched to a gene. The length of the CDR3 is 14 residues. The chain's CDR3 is CASSPDRGISEAFF. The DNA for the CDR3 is TGTGCCAGCAGTCCCGACAGGGGGATCTCTGAAGCTTTCTTT.

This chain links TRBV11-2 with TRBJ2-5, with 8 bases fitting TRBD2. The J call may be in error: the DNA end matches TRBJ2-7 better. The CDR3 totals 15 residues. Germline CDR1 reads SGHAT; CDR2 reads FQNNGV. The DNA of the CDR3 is TGTGCCAGCAGCCATAGGGCCGGGGGGGGCAACGAGCAGTACTTC. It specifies CASSHRAGGGNEQYF.

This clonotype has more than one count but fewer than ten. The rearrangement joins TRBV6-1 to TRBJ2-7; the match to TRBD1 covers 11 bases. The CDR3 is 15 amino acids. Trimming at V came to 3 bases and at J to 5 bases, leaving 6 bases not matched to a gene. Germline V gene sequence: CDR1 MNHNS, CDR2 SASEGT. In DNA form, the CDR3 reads TGTGCCAGCAGTGATATGGGACAGGGGGGCAACGAGCAGTACTTC. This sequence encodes CASSDMGQGGNEQYF.

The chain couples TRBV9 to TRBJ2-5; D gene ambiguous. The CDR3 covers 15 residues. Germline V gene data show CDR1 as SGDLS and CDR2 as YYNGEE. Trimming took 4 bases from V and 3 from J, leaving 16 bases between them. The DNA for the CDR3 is TGTGCCAGCAGCCCTGGTGTCGTGCCAAAAGAGACCCAGTACTTC. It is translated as CASSPGVVPKETQYF.

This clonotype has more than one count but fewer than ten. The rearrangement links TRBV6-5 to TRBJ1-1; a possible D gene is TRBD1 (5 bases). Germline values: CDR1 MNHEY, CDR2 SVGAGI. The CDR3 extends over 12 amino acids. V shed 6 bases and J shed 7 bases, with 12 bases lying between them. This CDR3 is CASSWGVGEAFF. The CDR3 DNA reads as TGTGCCAGCAGCTGGGGGGTAGGTGAAGCTTTCTTT.

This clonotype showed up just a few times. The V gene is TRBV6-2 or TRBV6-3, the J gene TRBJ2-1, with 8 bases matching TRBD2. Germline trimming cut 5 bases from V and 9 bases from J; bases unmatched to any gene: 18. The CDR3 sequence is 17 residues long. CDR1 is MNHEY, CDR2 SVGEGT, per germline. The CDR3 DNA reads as TGTGCCAGCAGTCCCTCTGCGGGGGGCCTTAGAGGGGGTGAGCAGTTCTTC. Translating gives CASSPSAGGLRGGEQFF.

Written as DNA, the CDR3 is TGCAGTGGAGGAGGGGCGAGGCCAACCTACGAGCAGTACTTC. Amino acid sequence: CSGGGARPTYEQYF. This chain joins TRBV20-1 and TRBJ2-7, with D tentatively TRBD2 (6 bases). Looked up from germline, CDR1 is DFQATT and CDR2 is SNEGSKA (reference sequence). The V end was cut by 7 bases, the J end by 2 bases, with 18 bases between. CDR3 length equals 14 residues.

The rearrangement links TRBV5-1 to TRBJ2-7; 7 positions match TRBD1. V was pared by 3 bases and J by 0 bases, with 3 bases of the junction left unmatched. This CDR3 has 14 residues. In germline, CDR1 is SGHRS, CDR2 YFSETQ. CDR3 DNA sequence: TGCGCCAGCAGCTCTGACAGGGTCTCCTACGAGCAGTACTTC. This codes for CASSSDRVSYEQYF.

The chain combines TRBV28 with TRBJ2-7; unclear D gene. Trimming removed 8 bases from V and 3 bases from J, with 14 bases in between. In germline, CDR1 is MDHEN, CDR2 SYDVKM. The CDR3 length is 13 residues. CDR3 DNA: TGTGCCAGCTGGGCCGAGAACGGCTACGAGCAGTACTTC. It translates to CASWAENGYEQYF. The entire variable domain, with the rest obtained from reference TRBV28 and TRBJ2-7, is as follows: DVKVTQSSRYLVKRTGEKVFLECVQDMDHENMFWYRQDPGLGLRLIYFSYDVKMKEKGDIPEGYSVSREKKERFSLILESASTNQTSMYLCASWAENGYEQYFGPGTRLTVT.

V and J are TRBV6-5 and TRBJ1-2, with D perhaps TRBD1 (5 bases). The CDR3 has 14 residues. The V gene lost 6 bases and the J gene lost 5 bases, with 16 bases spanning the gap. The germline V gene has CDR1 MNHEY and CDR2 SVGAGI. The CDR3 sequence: CASSLGEGTYGYTF. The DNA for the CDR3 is TGTGCCAGCAGCCTCGGGGAGGGGACTTATGGCTACACCTTC.

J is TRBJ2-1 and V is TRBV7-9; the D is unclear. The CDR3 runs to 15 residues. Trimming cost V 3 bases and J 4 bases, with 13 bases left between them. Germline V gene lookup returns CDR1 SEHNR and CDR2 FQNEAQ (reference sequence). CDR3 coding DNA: TGTGCCAGCAGCTTGGGCGGAATGTTTTACAATGAGCAGTTCTTC. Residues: CASSLGGMFYNEQFF.

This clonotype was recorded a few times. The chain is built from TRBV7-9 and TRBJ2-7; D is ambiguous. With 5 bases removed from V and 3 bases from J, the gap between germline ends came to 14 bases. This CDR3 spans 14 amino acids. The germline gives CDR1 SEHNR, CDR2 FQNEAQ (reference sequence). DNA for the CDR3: TGTGCCAGCAGCCTAAACGGAGCGTACTACGAGCAGTACTTC. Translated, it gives CASSLNGAYYEQYF.

The chain's CDR3 is CASSQGDGNTEAFF. DNA of the CDR3: TGCGCCAGCAGCCAGGGGGATGGGAACACTGAAGCTTTCTTT. The chain uses TRBV4-1 and TRBJ1-1; D perhaps matches TRBD1 (5 bases). The CDR3 has 14 amino acids. The germline V and J ends were trimmed by 3 bases and 1 base, with 9 bases remaining between them. In germline, CDR1 is MGHRA, CDR2 YSYEKL.

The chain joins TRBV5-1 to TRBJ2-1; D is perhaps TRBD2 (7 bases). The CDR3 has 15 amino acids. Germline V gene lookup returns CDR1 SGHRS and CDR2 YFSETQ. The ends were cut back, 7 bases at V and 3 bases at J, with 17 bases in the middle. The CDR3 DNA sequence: TGCGCCAGCCATACGGGGGGCGCCGTCTACAATGAGCAGTTCTTC. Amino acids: CASHTGGAVYNEQFF.

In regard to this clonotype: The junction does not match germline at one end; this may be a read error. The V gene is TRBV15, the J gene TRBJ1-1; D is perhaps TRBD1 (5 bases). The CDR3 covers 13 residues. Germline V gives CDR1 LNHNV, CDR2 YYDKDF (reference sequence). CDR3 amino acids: CTTSGWGSTEAFF. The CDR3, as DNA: TGTACCACCAGCGGGTGGGGGTCGACTGAAGCTTTCTTT. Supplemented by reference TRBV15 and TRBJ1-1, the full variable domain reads DAMVIQNPRYQVTQFGKPVTLSCSQTLNHNVMYWYQQKSSQAPKLLFHYYDKDFNNEADTPDNFQSRRPNTSFCFLDIRSPGLGDTAMYLCTTSGWGSTEAFFGQGTRLTVV.

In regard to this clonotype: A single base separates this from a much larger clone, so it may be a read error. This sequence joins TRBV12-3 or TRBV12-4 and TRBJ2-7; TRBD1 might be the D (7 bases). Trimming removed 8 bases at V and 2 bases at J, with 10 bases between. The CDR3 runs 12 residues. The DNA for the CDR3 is TGTGCCAGCTGCGGGACAGCCTACGAGCAGTACTTC. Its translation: CASCGTAYEQYF.

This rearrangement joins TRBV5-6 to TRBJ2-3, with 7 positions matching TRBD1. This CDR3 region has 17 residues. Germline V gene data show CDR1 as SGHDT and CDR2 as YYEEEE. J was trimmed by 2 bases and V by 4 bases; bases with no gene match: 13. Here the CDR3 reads CASSPHYTGDITDTQYF. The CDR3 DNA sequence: TGTGCCAGCAGCCCCCACTATACAGGGGATATCACAGATACGCAGTATTTT.

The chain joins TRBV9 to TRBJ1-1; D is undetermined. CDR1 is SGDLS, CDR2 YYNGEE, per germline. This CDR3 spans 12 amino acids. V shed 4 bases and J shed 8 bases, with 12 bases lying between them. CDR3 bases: TGTGCCAGCAGCCCTCCCGTGGAGGAAGCTTTCTTT. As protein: CASSPPVEEAFF.

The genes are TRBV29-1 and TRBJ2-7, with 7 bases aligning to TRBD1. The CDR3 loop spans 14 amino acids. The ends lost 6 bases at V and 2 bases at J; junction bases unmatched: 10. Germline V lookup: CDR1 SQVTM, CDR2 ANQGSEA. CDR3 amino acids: CSVQDRDSTYEQYF. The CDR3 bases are TGCAGCGTCCAAGACAGGGATTCTACCTACGAGCAGTACTTC.

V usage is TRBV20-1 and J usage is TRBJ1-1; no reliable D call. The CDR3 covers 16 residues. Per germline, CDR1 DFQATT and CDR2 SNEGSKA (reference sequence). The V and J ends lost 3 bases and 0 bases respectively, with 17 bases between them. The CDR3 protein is CSASRGSTLMNTEAFF. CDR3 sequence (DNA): TGCAGTGCTAGCCGCGGGAGTACTCTAATGAACACTGAAGCTTTCTTT.

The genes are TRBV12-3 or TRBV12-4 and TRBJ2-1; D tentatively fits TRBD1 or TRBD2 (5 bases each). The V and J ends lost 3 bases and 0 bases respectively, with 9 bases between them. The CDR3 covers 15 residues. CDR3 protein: CASSLWGNSYNEQFF. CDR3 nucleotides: TGTGCCAGCAGTTTGTGGGGGAACTCCTACAATGAGCAGTTCTTC.

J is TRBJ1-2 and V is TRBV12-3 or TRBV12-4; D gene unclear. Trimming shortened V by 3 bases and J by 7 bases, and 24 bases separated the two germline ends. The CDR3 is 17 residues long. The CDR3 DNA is TGTGCCAGCAGTTTCTCCCGAACCAACGAATTTATCTCTGGCTACACCTTC. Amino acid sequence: CASSFSRTNEFISGYTF.

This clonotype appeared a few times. The CDR3 DNA sequence: TGCGCCAGCAGCTTGGGGGACAGATCAGCCCGTGAGGAGCAGTACTTC. Residues: CASSLGDRSAREEQYF. This sequence joins TRBV5-1 and TRBJ2-7; 7 bases line up with TRBD1. V was pared by 0 bases and J by 7 bases, with 13 bases of the junction left unmatched. Germline lookup yields CDR1 SGHRS and CDR2 YFSETQ. CDR3 length equals 16 residues. Looking up the rest from reference TRBV5-1 and TRBJ2-7 gives the full variable domain: KAGVTQTPRYLIKTRGQQVTLSCSPISGHRSVSWYQQTPGQGLQFLFEYFSETQRNKGNFPGRFSGRQFSNSRSEMNVSTLELGDSALYLCASSLGDRSAREEQYFGPGTRLTVT.

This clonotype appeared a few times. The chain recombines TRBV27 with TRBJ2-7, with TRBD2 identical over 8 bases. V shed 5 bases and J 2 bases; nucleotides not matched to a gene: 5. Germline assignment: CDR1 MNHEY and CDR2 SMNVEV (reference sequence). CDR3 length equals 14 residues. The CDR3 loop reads CASSVLGLAYEQYF. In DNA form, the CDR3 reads TGTGCCAGCAGTGTTCTGGGACTAGCCTACGAGCAGTACTTC.